The clone carrying this T cell receptor beta chain turned up a few times. Its antigen remains unidentified. This sample is drawn from a study of molecular identifiers for immune sequencing clone quantification. Methods described previously were used for bulk TCR libraries, and listed TCR primers were applied. TCRdb redid the calling of the PCR reads with MiXCR, one entry per CDR3 protein. The repertoire has 350,000 or so distinct CDR3 sequences, 20% to 25% of them found once; the top ten carry approximately 0.85%. Losses at the gene ends were 3 bases for V and 3 bases for J; bases not matched to a gene: 6. CDR1 and CDR2 (germline): LGHDT, YNNKEL (reference sequence). There are 15 residues in the CDR3. Points from the study as a whole: Shared barcodes on identical TCR molecules could underestimate the sizes of highly expanded clones.

V is TRBV3-1 and J is TRBJ1-2, with 8 bases identical to TRBD1. The sequenced sample consisted of naive CD8+ T cells from blood, with Jurkat cell RNA spiked in. Regarding subset: FACS-sorted CD8+CD4-CCR7+CD45RA+ naive T cells. The clonotype originates from a human donor in good health. Some libraries in this study had Jurkat cell RNA spiked in. The CDR3 bases are TGTGCCAGCAGCCACTTCAGGGGGCCTGACTATGGCTACACCTTC. Translating gives CASSHFRGPDYGYTF.